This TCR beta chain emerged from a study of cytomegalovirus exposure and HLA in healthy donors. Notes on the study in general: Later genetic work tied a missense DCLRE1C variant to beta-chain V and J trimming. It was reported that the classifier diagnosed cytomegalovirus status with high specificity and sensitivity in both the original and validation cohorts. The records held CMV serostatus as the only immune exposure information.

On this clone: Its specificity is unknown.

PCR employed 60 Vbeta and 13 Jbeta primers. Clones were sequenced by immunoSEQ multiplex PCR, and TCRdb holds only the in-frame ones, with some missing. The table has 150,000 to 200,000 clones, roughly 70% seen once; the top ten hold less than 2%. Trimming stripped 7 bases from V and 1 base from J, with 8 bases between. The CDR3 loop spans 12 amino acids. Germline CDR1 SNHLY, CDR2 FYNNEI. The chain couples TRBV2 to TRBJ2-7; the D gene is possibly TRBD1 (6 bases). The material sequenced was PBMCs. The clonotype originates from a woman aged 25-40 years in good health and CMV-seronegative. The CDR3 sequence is CASTGESYEQYF. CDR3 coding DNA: TGTGCCAGCACAGGGGAATCCTACGAGCAGTACTTC. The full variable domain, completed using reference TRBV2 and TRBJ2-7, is EPEVTQTPSHQVTQMGQEVILRCVPISNHLYFYWYRQILGQKVEFLVSFYNNEISEKSEIFDDQFSVERPDGSNFTLKIRSTKLEDSAMYFCASTGESYEQYFGPGTRLTVT.